A selection of T cell receptor beta chains follows, all from one sample in a study of metastatic and nonmetastatic thyroid tumors. TCRdb re-called the PCR reads through MiXCR. The table includes approximately 22,000 clones, about a sixth detected once. Material: tumor tissue. The origin of the receptors is a female donor with papillary thyroid cancer or a benign thyroid nodule (not recorded which). Some clones in this sample may be carry-over from other donors' samples. CDR3s include the opening cysteine and the closing phenylalanine or tryptophan. Each record gives: D gene, V gene, J gene, clone size, CDR3 DNA, CDR3 protein. D genes are given only for firm matches. A row's size may be missing; if present it is once, few, many or a size class.

D: NA
V: TRBV7-9
J: TRBJ2-3
size: many
DNA: TGTGCCAGCAGCCTCCAAACAGATACGCAGTATTTT
CDR3: CASSLQTDTQYF

D: NA
V: TRBV6-1
J: TRBJ2-6
size: few
DNA: TGTGCCAGCAGTGATCTGAAAGTACTATATGGGGCCAAAGTCCTGACTTTC
CDR3: CASSDLKVLYGAKVLTF

D: TRBD2
V: TRBV29-1
J: TRBJ2-1
size: many
DNA: TGCAGCGTCCGGGGCGGGGGACGCAATGAGCAGTTCTTC
CDR3: CSVRGGGRNEQFF

D: NA
V: TRBV29-1
J: TRBJ1-1
size: many
DNA: TGCAGCGTTGAAGGGTTTAAGGGGATAGACACTGAAGCTTTCTTT
CDR3: CSVEGFKGIDTEAFF

D: NA
V: TRBV7-3
J: TRBJ1-2
size: many
DNA: TGTGCCAGCAGCCAGGCGCCGGGACACAACTATGGCTACACCTTC
CDR3: CASSQAPGHNYGYTF

D: NA
V: TRBV27
J: TRBJ1-6
size: many
DNA: TGTGCCAGCAGTTTAAGAGGAGGGACGATTGGGGGCTCCTATAATTCACCCCTCCACTTT
CDR3: CASSLRGGTIGGSYNSPLHF

D: NA
V: TRBV5-6
J: TRBJ2-4
size: many
DNA: TGTGCCAGCAGCTTCTTTGGGGGGAACCTAGCCAAAAACATTCAGTACTTC
CDR3: CASSFFGGNLAKNIQYF

D: NA
V: TRBV19
J: TRBJ2-7
size: medium-sized
DNA: TGTGCCAGTTCACCCACCGGGCGCTACGAGCAGTACTTC
CDR3: CASSPTGRYEQYF

D: TRBD1
V: TRBV28
J: TRBJ2-3
size: medium-sized
DNA: TGTGCCAGCAGTTTCTCCCGGGACAGGGTTATCACAGATACGCAGTATTTT
CDR3: CASSFSRDRVITDTQYF

D: TRBD2
V: TRBV5-6
J: TRBJ2-3
size: many
DNA: TGTGCCAGCAGCTTGGAGATAGCGGGGGCTCTCACAGATACGCAGTATTTT
CDR3: CASSLEIAGALTDTQYF

D: NA
V: TRBV28
J: TRBJ2-7
size: NA
DNA: TGTGTCAGCAGACCTTTAAGGGGAACGGACGAGCAGTACTTC
CDR3: CVSRPLRGTDEQYF

D: NA
V: TRBV27
J: TRBJ1-1
size: many
DNA: TGTGCCAGCAGTCTACAGGGGAACACTGAAGCTTTCTTT
CDR3: CASSLQGNTEAFF

D: NA
V: TRBV28
J: TRBJ2-1
size: NA
DNA: TGTGACAGCACATCTCCTGCCTACAATGAGCAGTTCTTC
CDR3: CDSTSPAYNEQFF

D: NA
V: TRBV5-1
J: TRBJ2-5
size: many
DNA: TGCGCCAGCAGCCGCTCCCAAGAGACCCAGTACTTC
CDR3: CASSRSQETQYF

D: NA
V: TRBV27
J: TRBJ1-1
size: medium-sized
DNA: TGTGCCAGCAGTTTAATAGGGTACCCCACTGAAGCTTTCTTT
CDR3: CASSLIGYPTEAFF

D: TRBD1
V: TRBV5-8
J: TRBJ1-2
size: NA
DNA: TGTGCCAGCAGCCCCCCGGTGACAGGGGCTGACTACACCTTC
CDR3: CASSPPVTGADYTF

D: NA
V: TRBV12-3/TRBV12-4
J: TRBJ2-7
size: NA
DNA: TGTGCCAGCAGTTCTGGGGGTAGCTCCTACGAGCAGTACTTC
CDR3: CASSSGGSSYEQYF

D: NA
V: TRBV19
J: TRBJ1-2
size: many
DNA: TGTGCCAGTTACCTGAGACAGTCGTCCGGCTACACCTTC
CDR3: CASYLRQSSGYTF

D: TRBD2
V: TRBV12-3/TRBV12-4
J: TRBJ2-7
size: NA
DNA: TGTGCCAGCAGCTCAGCGGGGGGGACGTATGAGCAGTACTTC
CDR3: CASSSAGGTYEQYF

D: NA
V: TRBV5-8
J: TRBJ1-2
size: many
DNA: TGTGCCAGCAGCTTGATTGGGTTCAACTATGGCTACACCTTC
CDR3: CASSLIGFNYGYTF

D: NA
V: TRBV5-8
J: TRBJ2-3
size: NA
DNA: TGTGCCAGCAGCCGGGCCTCTGCTGGCACAGATACGCAGTATTTT
CDR3: CASSRASAGTDTQYF

D: TRBD2
V: TRBV5-6
J: TRBJ2-5
size: few
DNA: TGTGCCAGCAGCAAGACTAGCGGGGGGGCGGCTGAGACCCAGTACTTC
CDR3: CASSKTSGGAAETQYF

D: NA
V: TRBV7-3
J: TRBJ1-1
size: many
DNA: TGTGCCAGCAGCTTAAAACAGAAGAACACTGAAGCTTTCTTT
CDR3: CASSLKQKNTEAFF

D: TRBD2
V: TRBV6-1
J: TRBJ2-5
size: few
DNA: TGTGCCAGCAGTGCCCTGACTAGCGTGGTGGGAGAGACCCAGTACTTC
CDR3: CASSALTSVVGETQYF

D: NA
V: TRBV7-9
J: TRBJ2-2
size: many
DNA: TGTGCCAGCAGGGGGCAGAACACCGGGGAGCTGTTTTTT
CDR3: CASRGQNTGELFF

D: TRBD1
V: TRBV9
J: TRBJ1-2
size: many
DNA: TGTGCCAGCACCCAGGGGGCAAGGAACTATGGCTACACCTTC
CDR3: CASTQGARNYGYTF

D: TRBD2
V: TRBV5-1
J: TRBJ2-3
size: NA
DNA: TGCGCCAGCAGCCCTGGGACTAGCGGCCTCACAGATACGCAGTATTTT
CDR3: CASSPGTSGLTDTQYF

D: NA
V: TRBV28
J: TRBJ1-5
size: few
DNA: TGTTCCAGCACGGGGTGGTGCAATCAGCCCCAGCATTTT
CDR3: CSSTGWCNQPQHF

D: TRBD1
V: TRBV27
J: TRBJ1-1
size: many
DNA: TGTGCCAGCAGTCTTACAGGGGAGTCTGAAGCTTTCTTT
CDR3: CASSLTGESEAFF

D: NA
V: TRBV11-2
J: TRBJ2-7
size: NA
DNA: TGTGCCAGCAGCTCCCCCCCGTGCGGTAGCGTCTACGAGCAGTACTTC
CDR3: CASSSPPCGSVYEQYF

D: NA
V: TRBV6-6
J: TRBJ2-5
size: many
DNA: TGTGCCAGCAGTTACTCGTCAGGAAACCAAGAGACCCAGTACTTC
CDR3: CASSYSSGNQETQYF

D: NA
V: TRBV11-2
J: TRBJ1-1
size: many
DNA: TGTGCCAGCAGCTCAGACCAGGGAGCGAACACTGAAGCTTTCTTT
CDR3: CASSSDQGANTEAFF

D: NA
V: TRBV27
J: TRBJ2-1
size: NA
DNA: TGTGCCAACAGAGGTCCGGGCTCCTCCTACAATGAGCATTTCTTC
CDR3: CANRGPGSSYNEHFF